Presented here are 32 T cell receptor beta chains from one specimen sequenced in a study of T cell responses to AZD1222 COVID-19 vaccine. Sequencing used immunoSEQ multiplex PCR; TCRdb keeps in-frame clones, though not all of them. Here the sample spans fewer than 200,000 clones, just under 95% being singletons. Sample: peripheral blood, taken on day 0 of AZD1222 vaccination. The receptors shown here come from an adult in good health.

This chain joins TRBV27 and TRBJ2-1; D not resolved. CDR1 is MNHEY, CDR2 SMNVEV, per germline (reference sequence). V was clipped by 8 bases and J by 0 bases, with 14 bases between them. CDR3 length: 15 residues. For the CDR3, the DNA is TGTGCCAGCTCAAAGCGCCAAAGCTCCTACAATGAGCAGTTCTTC. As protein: CASSKRQSSYNEQFF.

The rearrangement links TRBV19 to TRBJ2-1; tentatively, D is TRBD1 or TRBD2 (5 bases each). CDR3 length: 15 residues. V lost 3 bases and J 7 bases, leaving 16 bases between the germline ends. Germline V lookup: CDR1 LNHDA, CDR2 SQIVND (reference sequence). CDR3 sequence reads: CASSIWETTGNEQFF. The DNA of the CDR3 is TGTGCCAGTAGTATTTGGGAGACAACAGGAAATGAGCAGTTCTTC.

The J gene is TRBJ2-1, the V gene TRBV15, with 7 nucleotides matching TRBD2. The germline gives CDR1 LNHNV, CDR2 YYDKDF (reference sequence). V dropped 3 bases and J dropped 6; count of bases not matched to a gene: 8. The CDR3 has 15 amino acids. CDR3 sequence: CATSRVGRPLNEQFF. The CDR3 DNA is TGTGCCACCAGCAGGGTCGGGAGGCCCCTCAATGAGCAGTTCTTC.

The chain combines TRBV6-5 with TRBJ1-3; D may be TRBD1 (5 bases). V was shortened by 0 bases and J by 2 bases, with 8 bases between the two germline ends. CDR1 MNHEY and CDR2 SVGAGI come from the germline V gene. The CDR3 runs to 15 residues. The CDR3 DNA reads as TGTGCCAGCAGTTACTCGGAGGGACCTGGAAACACCATATATTTT. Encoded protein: CASSYSEGPGNTIYF.

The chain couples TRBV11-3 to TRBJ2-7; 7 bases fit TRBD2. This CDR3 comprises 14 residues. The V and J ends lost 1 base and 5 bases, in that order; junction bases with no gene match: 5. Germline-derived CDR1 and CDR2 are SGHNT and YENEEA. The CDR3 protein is CASSLVGGVNEQYF. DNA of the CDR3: TGTGCCAGCAGCTTAGTGGGGGGGGTCAACGAGCAGTACTTC.

CDR3 amino acids: CASSLQTNTEAFF. The CDR3 DNA follows: TGTGCCAGCAGTCTTCAGACGAACACTGAAGCTTTCTTT. This rearrangement joins TRBV12-3 or TRBV12-4 to TRBJ1-1, with D uncertain. Deletions cut 5 bases from V and 1 base from J, with 8 bases between. This CDR3 is built from 13 residues.

CDR3: CASSLDAADSNQPQHF. The CDR3 bases are TGTGCCAGCAGCTTAGATGCGGCGGATAGCAATCAGCCCCAGCATTTT. V and J are TRBV11-2 and TRBJ1-5, with D hard to call. The germline CDR1 and CDR2 sequences are SGHAT and FQNNGV. Trimming cost V 0 bases and J 0 bases, with 9 bases left between them. This CDR3 is built from 16 residues.

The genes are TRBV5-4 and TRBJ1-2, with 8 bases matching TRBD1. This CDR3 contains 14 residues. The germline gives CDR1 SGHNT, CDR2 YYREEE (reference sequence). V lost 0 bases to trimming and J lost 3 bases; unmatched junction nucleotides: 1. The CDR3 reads CASSLDRGDYGYTF. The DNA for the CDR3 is TGTGCCAGCAGCTTGGACAGGGGGGACTATGGCTACACCTTC.

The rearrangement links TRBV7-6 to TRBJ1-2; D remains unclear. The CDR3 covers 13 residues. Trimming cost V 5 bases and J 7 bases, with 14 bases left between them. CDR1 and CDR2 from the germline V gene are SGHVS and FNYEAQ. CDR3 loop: CASSPRMDSGYTF. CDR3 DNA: TGTGCCAGCAGCCCGAGGATGGACTCTGGCTACACCTTC.

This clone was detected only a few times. This CDR3 is CASSLVQGASGNTIYF. DNA of the CDR3: TGTGCCAGCAGCTTAGTTCAGGGGGCTTCTGGAAACACCATATATTTT. V and J are TRBV11-2 and TRBJ1-3; the match to TRBD1 covers 8 bases. CDR3 length: 16 residues. V dropped 1 base and J dropped 1; count of bases not matched to a gene: 3. Looked up from germline, CDR1 is SGHAT and CDR2 is FQNNGV.

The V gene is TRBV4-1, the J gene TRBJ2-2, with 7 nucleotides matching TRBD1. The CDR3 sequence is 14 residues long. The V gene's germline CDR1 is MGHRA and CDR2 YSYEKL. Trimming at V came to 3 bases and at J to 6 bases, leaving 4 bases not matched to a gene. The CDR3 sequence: CASSQKGASGELFF. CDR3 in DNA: TGCGCCAGCAGCCAGAAGGGGGCCTCCGGGGAGCTGTTTTTT.

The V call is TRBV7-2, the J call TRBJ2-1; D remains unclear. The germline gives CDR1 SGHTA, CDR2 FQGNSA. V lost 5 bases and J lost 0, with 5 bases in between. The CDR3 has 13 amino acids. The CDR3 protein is CASSPFSYNEQFF. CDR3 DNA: TGTGCCAGCAGCCCCTTCTCCTACAATGAGCAGTTCTTC. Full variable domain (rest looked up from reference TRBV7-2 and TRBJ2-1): GAGVSQSPSNKVTEKGKDVELRCDPISGHTALYWYRQSLGQGLEFLIYFQGNSAPDKSGLPSDRFSAERTGGSVSTLTIQRTQQEDSAVYLCASSPFSYNEQFFGPGTRLTVL.

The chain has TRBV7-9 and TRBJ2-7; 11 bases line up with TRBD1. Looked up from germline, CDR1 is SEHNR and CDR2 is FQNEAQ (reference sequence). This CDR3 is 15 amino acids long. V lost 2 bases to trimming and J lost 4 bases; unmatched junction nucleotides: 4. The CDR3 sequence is CASSLLGTGGYEQYF. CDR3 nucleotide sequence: TGTGCCAGCAGCTTATTGGGGACAGGGGGTTACGAGCAGTACTTC. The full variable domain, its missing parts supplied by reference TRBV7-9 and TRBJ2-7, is DTGVSQNPRHKITKRGQNVTFRCDPISEHNRLYWYRQTLGQGPEFLTYFQNEAQLEKSRLLSDRFSAERPKGSFSTLEIQRTEQGDSAMYLCASSLLGTGGYEQYFGPGTRLTVT.

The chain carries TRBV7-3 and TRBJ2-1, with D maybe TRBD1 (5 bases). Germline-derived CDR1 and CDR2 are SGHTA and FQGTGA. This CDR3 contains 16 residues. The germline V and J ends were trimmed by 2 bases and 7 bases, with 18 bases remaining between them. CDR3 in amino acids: CASSLWGRAIRNEQFF. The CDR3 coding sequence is TGTGCCAGCAGCTTATGGGGCAGGGCTATTAGAAATGAGCAGTTCTTC.

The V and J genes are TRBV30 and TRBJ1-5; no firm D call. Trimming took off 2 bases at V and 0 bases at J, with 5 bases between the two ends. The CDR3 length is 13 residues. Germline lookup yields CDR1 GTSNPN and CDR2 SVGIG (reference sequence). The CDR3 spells CAWSHDSNQPQHF. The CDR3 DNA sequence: TGTGCCTGGAGTCATGATAGCAATCAGCCCCAGCATTTT.

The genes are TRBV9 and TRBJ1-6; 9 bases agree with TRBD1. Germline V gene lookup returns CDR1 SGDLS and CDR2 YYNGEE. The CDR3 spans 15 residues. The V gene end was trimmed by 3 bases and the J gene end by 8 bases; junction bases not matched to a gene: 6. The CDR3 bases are TGTGCCAGCAGCGACCGGGACAGGGTTTATTCACCCCTCCACTTT. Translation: CASSDRDRVYSPLHF.

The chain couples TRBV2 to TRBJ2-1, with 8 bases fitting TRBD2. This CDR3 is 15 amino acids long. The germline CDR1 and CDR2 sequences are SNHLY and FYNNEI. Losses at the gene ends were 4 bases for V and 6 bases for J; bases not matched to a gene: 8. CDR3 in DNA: TGTGCCAGCAGTGTAAGCGGGAGCCCCCTCAATGAGCAGTTCTTC. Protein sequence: CASSVSGSPLNEQFF.

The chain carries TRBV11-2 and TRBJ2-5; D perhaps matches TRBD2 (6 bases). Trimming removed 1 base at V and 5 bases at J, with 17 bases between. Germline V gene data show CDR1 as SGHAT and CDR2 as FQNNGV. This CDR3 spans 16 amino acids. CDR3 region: CASSLGHRTKGETQYF. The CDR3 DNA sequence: TGTGCCAGCAGCTTAGGTCACAGGACTAAGGGGGAGACCCAGTACTTC.

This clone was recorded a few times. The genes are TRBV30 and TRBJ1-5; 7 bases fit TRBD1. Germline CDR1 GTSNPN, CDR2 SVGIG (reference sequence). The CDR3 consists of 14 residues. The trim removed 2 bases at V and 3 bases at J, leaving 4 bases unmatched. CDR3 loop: CAWSRGQFNQPQHF. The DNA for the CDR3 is TGTGCCTGGAGTCGGGGACAGTTCAATCAGCCCCAGCATTTT.

The chain's CDR3 is CASSVRPGEETQYF. The CDR3 region has the DNA TGTGCCAGCAGCGTTCGTCCGGGCGAAGAGACCCAGTACTTC. The V call is TRBV7-9, the J call TRBJ2-5; no clear D gene. Trimming shortened V by 5 bases and J by 3 bases, and 13 bases separated the two germline ends. Germline-derived CDR1 and CDR2 are SEHNR and FQNEAQ (reference sequence). The CDR3 is 14 residues long.

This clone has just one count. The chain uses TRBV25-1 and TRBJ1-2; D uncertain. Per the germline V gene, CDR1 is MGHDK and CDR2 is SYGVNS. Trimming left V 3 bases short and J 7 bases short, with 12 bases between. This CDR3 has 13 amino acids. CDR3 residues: CASSDPGRGGYTF. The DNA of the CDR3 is TGTGCCAGCAGTGATCCCGGCCGGGGTGGCTACACCTTC.

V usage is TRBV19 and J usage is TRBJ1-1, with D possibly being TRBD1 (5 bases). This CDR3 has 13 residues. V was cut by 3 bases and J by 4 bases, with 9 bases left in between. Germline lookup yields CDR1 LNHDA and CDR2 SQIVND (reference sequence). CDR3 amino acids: CASSMRQSTEAFF. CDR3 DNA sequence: TGTGCCAGTAGTATGCGACAGTCCACTGAAGCTTTCTTT.

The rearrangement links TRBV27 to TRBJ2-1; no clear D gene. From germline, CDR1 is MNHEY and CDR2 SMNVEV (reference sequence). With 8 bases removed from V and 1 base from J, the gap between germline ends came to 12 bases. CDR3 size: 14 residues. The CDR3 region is CASATELSYNEQFF. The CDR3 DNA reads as TGTGCCAGCGCCACAGAGCTGTCCTACAATGAGCAGTTCTTC.

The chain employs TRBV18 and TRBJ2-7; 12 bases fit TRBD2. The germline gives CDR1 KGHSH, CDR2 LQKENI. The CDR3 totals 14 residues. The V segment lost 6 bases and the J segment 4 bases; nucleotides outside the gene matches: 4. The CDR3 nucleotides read TGTGCCAGCTCGCTAGCGGGAGGGCCGTACGAGCAGTACTTC. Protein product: CASSLAGGPYEQYF.

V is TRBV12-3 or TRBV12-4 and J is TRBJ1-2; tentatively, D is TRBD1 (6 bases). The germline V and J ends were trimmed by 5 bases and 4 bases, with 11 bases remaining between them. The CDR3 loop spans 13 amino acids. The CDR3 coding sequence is TGTGCCAGCAGTGTACAGGGCTTCTATGGCTACACCTTC. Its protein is CASSVQGFYGYTF.

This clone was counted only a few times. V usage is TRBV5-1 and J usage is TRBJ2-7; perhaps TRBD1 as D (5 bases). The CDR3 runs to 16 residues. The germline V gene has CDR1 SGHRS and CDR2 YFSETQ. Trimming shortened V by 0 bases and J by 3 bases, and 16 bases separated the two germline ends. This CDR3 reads CASSLVYRGGDYEQYF. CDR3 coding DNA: TGCGCCAGCAGCTTGGTTTATAGGGGCGGAGACTACGAGCAGTACTTC. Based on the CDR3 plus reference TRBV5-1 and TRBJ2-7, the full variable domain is KAGVTQTPRYLIKTRGQQVTLSCSPISGHRSVSWYQQTPGQGLQFLFEYFSETQRNKGNFPGRFSGRQFSNSRSEMNVSTLELGDSALYLCASSLVYRGGDYEQYFGPGTRLTVT.

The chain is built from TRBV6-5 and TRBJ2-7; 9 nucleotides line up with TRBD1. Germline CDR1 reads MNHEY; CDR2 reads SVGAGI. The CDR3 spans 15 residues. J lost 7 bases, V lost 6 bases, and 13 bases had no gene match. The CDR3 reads CASRTTGQGTREQYF. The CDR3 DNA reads TGTGCCAGCAGAACCACGGGACAGGGCACTAGGGAGCAGTACTTC.

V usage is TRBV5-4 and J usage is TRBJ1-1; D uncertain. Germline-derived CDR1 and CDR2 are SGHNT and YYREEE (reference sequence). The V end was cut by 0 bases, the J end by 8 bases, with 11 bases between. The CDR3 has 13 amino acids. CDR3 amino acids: CASSLGPEEEAFF. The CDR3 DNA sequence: TGTGCCAGCAGCTTGGGCCCCGAGGAAGAAGCTTTCTTT.

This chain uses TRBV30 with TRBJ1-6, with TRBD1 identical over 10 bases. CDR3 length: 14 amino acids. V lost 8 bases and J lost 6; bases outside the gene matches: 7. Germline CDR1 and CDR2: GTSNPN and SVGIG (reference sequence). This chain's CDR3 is CAATGGGGNSPLHF. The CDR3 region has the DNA TGTGCCGCGACAGGGGGCGGAGGTAATTCACCCCTCCACTTT.

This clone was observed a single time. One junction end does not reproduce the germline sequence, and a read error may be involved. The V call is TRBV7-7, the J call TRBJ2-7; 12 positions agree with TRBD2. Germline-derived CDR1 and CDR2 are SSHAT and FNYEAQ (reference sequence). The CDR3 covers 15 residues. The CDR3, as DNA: TGTGCTAGCAGTCCCGGACTAGCGGGGATGTACGAGCAGTACTTC. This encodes CASSPGLAGMYEQYF.

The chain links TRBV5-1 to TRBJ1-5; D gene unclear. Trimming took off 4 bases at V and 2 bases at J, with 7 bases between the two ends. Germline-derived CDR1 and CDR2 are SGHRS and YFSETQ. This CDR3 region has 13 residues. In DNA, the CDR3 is TGCGCCAGCAGCAACAATGGCAATCAGCCCCAGCATTTT. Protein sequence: CASSNNGNQPQHF. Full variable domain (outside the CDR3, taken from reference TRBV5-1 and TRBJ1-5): KAGVTQTPRYLIKTRGQQVTLSCSPISGHRSVSWYQQTPGQGLQFLFEYFSETQRNKGNFPGRFSGRQFSNSRSEMNVSTLELGDSALYLCASSNNGNQPQHFGDGTRLSIL.

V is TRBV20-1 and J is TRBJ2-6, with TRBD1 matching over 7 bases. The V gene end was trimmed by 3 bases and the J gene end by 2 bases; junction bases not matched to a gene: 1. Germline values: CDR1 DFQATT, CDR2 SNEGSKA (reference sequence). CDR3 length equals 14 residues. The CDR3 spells CSASTGAGANVLTF. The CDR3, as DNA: TGCAGTGCTAGTACAGGGGCTGGGGCCAACGTCCTGACTTTC.